The clone carrying this T cell receptor beta chain has a handful of counts. Its antigen is not known. This sample is drawn from a study of T cells after yellow fever vaccination. Study results and limitations: The booster response re-showed most primary clones: around 97% CD4, approximately 90% CD8.

V trimming: 5 bases; J trimming: 6 bases; junction bases outside the gene matches: 7. The CDR3 sequence is 13 residues long. Germline CDR1 DFQATT, CDR2 SNEGSKA (reference sequence). Making TCR cDNA involved 5'RACE template switching, which added UMIs and a universal primer site. Using its own MiXCR run on the 5' RACE reads, TCRdb lists one record per CDR3 protein. Among roughly 400,000 distinct CDR3 sequences listed, around 20% were seen once. This chain links TRBV20-1 with TRBJ2-4; 7 nucleotides line up with TRBD1. Sample: PBMCs, taken before the yellow fever booster vaccination. This TCR was recovered from a man aged 18-30 years who received the YFV17D yellow fever vaccine. CDR3 sequence (DNA): TGCAGTGCTGATACAGGGGCGGGAAACATTCAGTACTTC. Translating gives CSADTGAGNIQYF.